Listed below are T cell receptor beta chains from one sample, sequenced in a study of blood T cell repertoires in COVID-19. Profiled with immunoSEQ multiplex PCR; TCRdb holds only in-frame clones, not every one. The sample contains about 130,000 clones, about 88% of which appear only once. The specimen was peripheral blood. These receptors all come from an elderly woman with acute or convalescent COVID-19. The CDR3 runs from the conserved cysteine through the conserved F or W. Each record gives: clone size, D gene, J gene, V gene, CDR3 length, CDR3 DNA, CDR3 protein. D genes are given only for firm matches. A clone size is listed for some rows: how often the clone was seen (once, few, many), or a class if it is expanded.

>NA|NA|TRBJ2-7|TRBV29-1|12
TGCAGCGTTGGGGCTACTCTATACGAGCAGTACTTC
CSVGATLYEQYF
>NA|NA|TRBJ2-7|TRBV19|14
TGTGCCAGTAGTTCCAACCCGGGGATCTACGAGCAGTACTTC
CASSSNPGIYEQYF
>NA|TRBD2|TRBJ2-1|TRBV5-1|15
TGCGCCAGCAGCTCGGGACTAGCGGAGTACAATGAGCAGTTCTTC
CASSSGLAEYNEQFF
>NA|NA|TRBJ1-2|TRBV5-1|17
TGCGCCAGCAGGGACAGTCTAGTACCGACTGGAAACTATGGCTACACCTTC
CASRDSLVPTGNYGYTF
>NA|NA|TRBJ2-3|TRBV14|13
TGTGCCAGCAGCCAAGAGTTGAGGGATACGCAGTATTTT
CASSQELRDTQYF
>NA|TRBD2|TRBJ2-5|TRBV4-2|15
TGTGCCAGCAGCCCTGGGGGGGGACCGGAGGAGACCCAGTACTTC
CASSPGGGPEETQYF
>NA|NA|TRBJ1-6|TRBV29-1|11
TGCAGCGTCCTGACAGATTATCCCCTCCACTTT
CSVLTDYPLHF
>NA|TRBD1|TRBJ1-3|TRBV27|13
TGTGCCAGCCGACAGGGGGCTGGAAACACCATATATTTT
CASRQGAGNTIYF
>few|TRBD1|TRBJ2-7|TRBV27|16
TGTGCCAGCAGTTTCCTCCGGGACAGGGTAAGCTACGAGCAGTACTTC
CASSFLRDRVSYEQYF
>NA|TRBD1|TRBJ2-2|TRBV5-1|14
TGCGCCAGAGTAGGGGACAGGGGGGTTGAGGAGCTGTTTTTT
CARVGDRGVEELFF
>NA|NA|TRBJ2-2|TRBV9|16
TGTGCCAGCAGCGTAAGTCGTCGCGCGAACACCGGGGAGCTGTTTTTT
CASSVSRRANTGELFF
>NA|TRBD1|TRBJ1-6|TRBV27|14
TGTGCCAGCAGTAAAGGACAGGGGGGATCACCCCTCCACTTT
CASSKGQGGSPLHF
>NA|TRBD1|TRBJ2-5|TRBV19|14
TGTGCCAGTAGCACCGGGACAGGGGAAGAGACCCAGTACTTC
CASSTGTGEETQYF
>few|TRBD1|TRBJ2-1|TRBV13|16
TGTGCCAGCAGCCCTCCGGGACAGGGGTCCTACAATGAGCAGTTCTTC
CASSPPGQGSYNEQFF
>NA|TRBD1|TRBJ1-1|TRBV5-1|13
TGCGCCAGCAGCTGGGGACAGTCCACTGAAGCTTTCTTT
CASSWGQSTEAFF
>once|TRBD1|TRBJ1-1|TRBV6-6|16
TGTGCCAGCAGTCAGAGGACAGGACCCCGAAACACTGAAGCTTTCTTT
CASSQRTGPRNTEAFF
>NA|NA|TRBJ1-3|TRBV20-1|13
TGCAGTGCTAGTCCGGGCTCTGGAAACACCATATATTTT
CSASPGSGNTIYF
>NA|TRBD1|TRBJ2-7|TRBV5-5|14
TGTGCCAGCAGCTTGCAGGGGGACGCCTACGAGCAGTACTTC
CASSLQGDAYEQYF
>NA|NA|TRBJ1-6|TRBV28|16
TGTGCCATCACTACTTCGGGTCGAGCCCCCAGGGCACCCCTCCACTTT
CAITTSGRAPRAPLHF
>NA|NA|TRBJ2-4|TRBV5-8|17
TGTGCCAGCAGCTTGGGGTGGGGCCAGGGAGCCAAAAACATTCAGTACTTC
CASSLGWGQGAKNIQYF
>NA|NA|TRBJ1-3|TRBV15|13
TGTGCCACCAGCAGTGGGGGGGGAAACACCATATATTTT
CATSSGGGNTIYF
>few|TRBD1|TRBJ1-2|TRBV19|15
TGTGCCAGTAACATAGACAGGGCCGGCGACTATGGCTACACCTTC
CASNIDRAGDYGYTF
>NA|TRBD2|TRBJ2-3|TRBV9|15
TGTGCCAGCAGCGTAGCGGGGGGGACCACAGATACGCAGTATTTT
CASSVAGGTTDTQYF
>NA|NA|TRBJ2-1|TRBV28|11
TGTGCCAGCAGTTTACGGGATGAGCAGTTCTTC
CASSLRDEQFF
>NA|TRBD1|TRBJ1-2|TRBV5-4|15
TGTGCCAGCAGCTTGGAGGGGGACAGGGGCTATGGCTACACCTTC
CASSLEGDRGYGYTF
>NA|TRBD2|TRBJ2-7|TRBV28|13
TGTGCCAGCAGGGCCGGGAGGCGCTACGAGCAGTACTTC
CASRAGRRYEQYF
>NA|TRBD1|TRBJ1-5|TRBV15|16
TGTGCCACCAGCCTCGAGAGGGGACAGCTCAATCAGCCCCAGCATTTT
CATSLERGQLNQPQHF
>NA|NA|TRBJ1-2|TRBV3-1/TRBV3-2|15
TGTGCCAGCAGCCAAGATTTCGGGGGGCACTATGGCTACACCTTC
CASSQDFGGHYGYTF
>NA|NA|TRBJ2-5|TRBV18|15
TGTGCCAGCTCACTACAGGGTCTAGGATCAGAGACCCAGTACTTC
CASSLQGLGSETQYF
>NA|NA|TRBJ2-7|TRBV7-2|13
TGTGCCAGCAGCTTAAGGGGTGCGAACGAGCAGTACTTC
CASSLRGANEQYF
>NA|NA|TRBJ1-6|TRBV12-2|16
TGTGCAAGTCGCTTGGGACAGGTCCTCTATAATTCACCCCTCCACTTT
CASRLGQVLYNSPLHF
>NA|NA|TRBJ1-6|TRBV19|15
TGTGCCAGTACGAATATAGAGACCCGGGATTCACCCCTCCACTTT
CASTNIETRDSPLHF
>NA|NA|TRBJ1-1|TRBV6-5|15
TGTGCCAGCACCTCCCGGGTGGGAGTGGGGACTGAAGCTTTCTTT
CASTSRVGVGTEAFF
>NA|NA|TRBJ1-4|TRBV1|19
TGCACCAGCAGCTTTCACTACGTGGGGCAGTTTGAAACTAATGAAAAACTGTTTTTT
CTSSFHYVGQFETNEKLFF
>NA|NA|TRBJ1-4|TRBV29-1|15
TGCAGCGTTGTGACAAATACCGCAACTAATGAAAAACTGTTTTTT
CSVVTNTATNEKLFF
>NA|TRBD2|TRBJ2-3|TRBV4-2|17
TGTGCCAGCAGCCGGGAAGGGACTAGCGGAGTATTAAGTACGCAGTATTTT
CASSREGTSGVLSTQYF
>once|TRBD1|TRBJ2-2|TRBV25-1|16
TGTGCCAGCTCTAACACAGGGGTTTTTAACACCGGGGAGCTGTTTTTT
CASSNTGVFNTGELFF
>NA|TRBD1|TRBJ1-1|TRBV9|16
TGTGCCAGCAGCGTACCCGGTACAGGGGAGAACACTGAAGCTTTCTTT
CASSVPGTGENTEAFF
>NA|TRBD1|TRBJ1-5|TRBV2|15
TGTGCCAGCAGTGAAGCCCTACAGGGGCCAGGGTCCCAGCATTTT
CASSEALQGPGSQHF
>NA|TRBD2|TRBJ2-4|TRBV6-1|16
TGTGCCAGCAGTGTCCGCCCGGGGGGGGGCAAAAACATTCAGTACTTC
CASSVRPGGGKNIQYF